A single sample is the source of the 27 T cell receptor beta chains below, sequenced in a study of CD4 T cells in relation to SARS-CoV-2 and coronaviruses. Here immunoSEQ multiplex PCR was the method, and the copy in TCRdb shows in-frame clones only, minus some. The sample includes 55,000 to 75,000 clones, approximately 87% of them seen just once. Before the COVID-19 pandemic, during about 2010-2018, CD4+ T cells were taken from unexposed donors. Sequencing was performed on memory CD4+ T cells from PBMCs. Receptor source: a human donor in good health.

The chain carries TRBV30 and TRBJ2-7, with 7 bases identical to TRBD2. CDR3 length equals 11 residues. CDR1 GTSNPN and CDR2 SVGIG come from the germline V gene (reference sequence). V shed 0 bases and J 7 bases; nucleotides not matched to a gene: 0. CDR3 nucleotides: TGTGCCTGGAGTGTGGGAGGGGAGCAGTACTTC. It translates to CAWSVGGEQYF. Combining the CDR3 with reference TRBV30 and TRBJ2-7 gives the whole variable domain SQTIHQWPATLVQPVGSPLSLECTVEGTSNPNLYWYRQAAGRGLQLLFYSVGIGQISSEVPQNLSASRPQDRQFILSSKKLLLSDSGFYLCAWSVGGEQYFGPGTRLTVT.

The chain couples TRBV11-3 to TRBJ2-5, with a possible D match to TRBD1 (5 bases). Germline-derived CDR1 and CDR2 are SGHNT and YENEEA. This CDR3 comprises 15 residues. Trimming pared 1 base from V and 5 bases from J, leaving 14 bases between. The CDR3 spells CASSLGQIKGETQYF. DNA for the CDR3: TGTGCCAGCAGCTTAGGACAGATTAAGGGGGAGACCCAGTACTTC.

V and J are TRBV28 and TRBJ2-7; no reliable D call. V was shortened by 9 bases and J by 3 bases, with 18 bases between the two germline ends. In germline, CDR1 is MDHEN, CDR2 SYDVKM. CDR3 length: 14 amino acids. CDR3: CASIPFARGYEQYF. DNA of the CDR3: TGTGCCAGTATCCCCTTCGCCCGCGGCTACGAGCAGTACTTC.

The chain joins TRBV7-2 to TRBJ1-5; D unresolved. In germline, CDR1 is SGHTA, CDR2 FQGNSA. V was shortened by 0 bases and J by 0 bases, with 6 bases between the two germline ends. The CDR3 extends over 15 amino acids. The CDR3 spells CASSLARYSNQPQHF. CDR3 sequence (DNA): TGTGCCAGCAGCTTAGCACGGTATAGCAATCAGCCCCAGCATTTT.

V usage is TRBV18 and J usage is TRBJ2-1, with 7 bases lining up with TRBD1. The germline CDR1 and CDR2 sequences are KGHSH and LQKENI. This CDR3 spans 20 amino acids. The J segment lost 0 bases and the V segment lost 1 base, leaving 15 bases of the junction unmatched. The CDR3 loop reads CASSPQYDRDKPRSYNEQFF. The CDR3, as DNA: TGTGCCAGCTCACCACAGTATGACAGGGATAAACCTCGCTCCTACAATGAGCAGTTCTTC.

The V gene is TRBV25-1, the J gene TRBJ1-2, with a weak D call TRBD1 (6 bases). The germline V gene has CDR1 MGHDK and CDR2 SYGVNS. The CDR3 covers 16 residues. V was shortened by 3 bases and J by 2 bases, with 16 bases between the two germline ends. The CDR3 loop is CASSEPGGRLNYGYTF. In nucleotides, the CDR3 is TGTGCCAGCAGTGAGCCGGGGGGGCGGTTAAACTATGGCTACACCTTC.

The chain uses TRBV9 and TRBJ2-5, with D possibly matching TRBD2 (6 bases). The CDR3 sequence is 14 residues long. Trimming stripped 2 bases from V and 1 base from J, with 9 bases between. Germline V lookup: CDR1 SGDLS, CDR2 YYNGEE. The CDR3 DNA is TGTGCCAGCAGCGTTGGTAGCGGCCAAGAGACCCAGTACTTC. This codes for CASSVGSGQETQYF.

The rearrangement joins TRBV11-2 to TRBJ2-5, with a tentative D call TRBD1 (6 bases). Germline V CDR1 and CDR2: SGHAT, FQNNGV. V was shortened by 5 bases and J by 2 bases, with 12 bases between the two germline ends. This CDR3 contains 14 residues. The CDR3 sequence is CASSPRTVQETQYF. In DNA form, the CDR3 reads TGTGCCAGCAGCCCTAGGACAGTGCAAGAGACCCAGTACTTC.

CDR3 in amino acids: CASRKIGDSNQPQHF. In nucleotides, the CDR3 is TGTGCCAGTCGTAAGATTGGAGATAGCAATCAGCCCCAGCATTTT. This chain uses TRBV19 with TRBJ1-5, with D uncertain. CDR1 LNHDA and CDR2 SQIVND come from the germline V gene (reference sequence). Trimming took 8 bases from V and 0 from J, leaving 14 bases between them. The CDR3 totals 15 residues.

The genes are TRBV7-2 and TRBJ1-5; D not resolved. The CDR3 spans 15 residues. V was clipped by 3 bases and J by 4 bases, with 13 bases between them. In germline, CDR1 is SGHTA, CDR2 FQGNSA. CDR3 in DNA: TGTGCCAGCAGCTTGTTGAAGGGATGGAATCAGCCCCAGCATTTT. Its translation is CASSLLKGWNQPQHF.

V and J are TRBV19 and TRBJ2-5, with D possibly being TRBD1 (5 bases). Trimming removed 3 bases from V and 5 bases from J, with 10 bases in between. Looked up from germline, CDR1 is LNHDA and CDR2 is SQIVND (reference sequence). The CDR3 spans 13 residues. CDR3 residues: CASSMAPGETQYF. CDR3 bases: TGTGCCAGTAGTATGGCCCCAGGGGAGACCCAGTACTTC. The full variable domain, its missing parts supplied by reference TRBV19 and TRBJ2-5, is DGGITQSPKYLFRKEGQNVTLSCEQNLNHDAMYWYRQDPGQGLRLIYYSQIVNDFQKGDIAEGYSVSREKKESFPLTVTSAQKNPTAFYLCASSMAPGETQYFGPGTRLLVL.

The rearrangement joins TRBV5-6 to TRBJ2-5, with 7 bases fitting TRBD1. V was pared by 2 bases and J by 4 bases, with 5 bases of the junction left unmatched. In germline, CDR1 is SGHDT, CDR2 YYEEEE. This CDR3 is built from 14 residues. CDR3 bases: TGTGCCAGCAGCTTCAGAGGGGGCGGAGAGACCCAGTACTTC. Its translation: CASSFRGGGETQYF.

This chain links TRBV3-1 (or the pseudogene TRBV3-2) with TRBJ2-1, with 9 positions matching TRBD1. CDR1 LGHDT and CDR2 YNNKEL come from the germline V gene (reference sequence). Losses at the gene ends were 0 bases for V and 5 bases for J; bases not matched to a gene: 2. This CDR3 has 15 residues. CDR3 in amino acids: CASSQDDRGNNEQFF. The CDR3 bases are TGTGCCAGCAGCCAAGATGACAGGGGGAACAATGAGCAGTTCTTC.

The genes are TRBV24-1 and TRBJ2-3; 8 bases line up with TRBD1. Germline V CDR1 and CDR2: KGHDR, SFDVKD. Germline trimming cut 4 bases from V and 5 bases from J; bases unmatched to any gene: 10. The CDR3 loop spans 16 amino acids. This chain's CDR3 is CATSDFGQGQGDTQYF. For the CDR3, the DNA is TGTGCCACCAGTGACTTCGGACAGGGTCAGGGAGATACGCAGTATTTT.

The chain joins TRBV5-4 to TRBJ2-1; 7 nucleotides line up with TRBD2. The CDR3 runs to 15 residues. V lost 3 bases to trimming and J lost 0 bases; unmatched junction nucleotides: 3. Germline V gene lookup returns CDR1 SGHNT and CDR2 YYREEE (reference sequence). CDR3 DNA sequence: TGTGCCAGCAGCTCCCGGACTAGCTCCTACAATGAGCAGTTCTTC. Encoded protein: CASSSRTSSYNEQFF.

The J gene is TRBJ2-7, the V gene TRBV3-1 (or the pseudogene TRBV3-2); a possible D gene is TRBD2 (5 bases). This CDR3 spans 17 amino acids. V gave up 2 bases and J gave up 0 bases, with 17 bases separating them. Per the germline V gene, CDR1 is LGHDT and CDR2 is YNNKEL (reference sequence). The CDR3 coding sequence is TGTGCCAGCAGCCAAAATCTAGCAAGATCTTCCTCCTACGAGCAGTACTTC. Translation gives CASSQNLARSSSYEQYF.

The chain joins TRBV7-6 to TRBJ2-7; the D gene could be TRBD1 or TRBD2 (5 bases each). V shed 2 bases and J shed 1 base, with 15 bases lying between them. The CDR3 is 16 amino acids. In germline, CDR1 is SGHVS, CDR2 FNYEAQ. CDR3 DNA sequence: TGTGCCAGCAGCTTAAGCGTTGGGGGTCATTCCTACGAGCAGTACTTC. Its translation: CASSLSVGGHSYEQYF.

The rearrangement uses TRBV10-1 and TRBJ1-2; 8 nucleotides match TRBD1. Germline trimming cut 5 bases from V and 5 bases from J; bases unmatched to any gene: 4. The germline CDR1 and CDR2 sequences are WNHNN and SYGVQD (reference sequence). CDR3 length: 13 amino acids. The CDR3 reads CASSSDRGYGYTF. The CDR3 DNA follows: TGCGCCAGCAGTTCAGACAGGGGTTATGGCTACACCTTC.

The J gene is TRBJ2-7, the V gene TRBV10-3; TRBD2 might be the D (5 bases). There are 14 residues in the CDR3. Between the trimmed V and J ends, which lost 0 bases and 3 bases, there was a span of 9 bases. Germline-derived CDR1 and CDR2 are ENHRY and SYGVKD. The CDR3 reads CAISESTGNYEQYF. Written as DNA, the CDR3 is TGTGCCATCAGTGAGTCGACGGGGAACTACGAGCAGTACTTC.

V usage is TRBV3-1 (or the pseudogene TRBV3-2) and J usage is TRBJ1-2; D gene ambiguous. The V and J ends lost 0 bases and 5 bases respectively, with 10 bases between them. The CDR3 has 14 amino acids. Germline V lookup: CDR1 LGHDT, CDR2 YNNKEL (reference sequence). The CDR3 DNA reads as TGTGCCAGCAGCCAAGATCAAGGGTTTTATGGCTACACCTTC. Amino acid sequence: CASSQDQGFYGYTF.

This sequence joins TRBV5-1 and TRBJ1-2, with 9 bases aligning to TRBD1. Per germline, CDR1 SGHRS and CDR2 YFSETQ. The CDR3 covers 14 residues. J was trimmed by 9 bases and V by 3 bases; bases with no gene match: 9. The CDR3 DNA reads TGCGCCAGCAGCTCTACAGGGGGCGCGTTGAGCTACACCTTC. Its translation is CASSSTGGALSYTF.

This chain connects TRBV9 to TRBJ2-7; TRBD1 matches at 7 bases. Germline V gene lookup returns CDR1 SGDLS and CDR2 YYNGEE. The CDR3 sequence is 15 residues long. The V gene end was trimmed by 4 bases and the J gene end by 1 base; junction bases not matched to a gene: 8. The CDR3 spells CASSPTGQTSYEQYF. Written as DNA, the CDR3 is TGTGCCAGCAGCCCAACGGGACAGACTTCCTACGAGCAGTACTTC.

The CDR3 DNA reads as TGTGCCACCGGACACACTGAAGCTTTCTTT. It codes for CATGHTEAFF. The rearrangement uses TRBV28 and TRBJ1-1; unclear D gene. CDR3 length: 10 residues. The V end lost 10 bases, the J end lost 3 bases, and 6 bases lay between the germline ends. In germline, CDR1 is MDHEN, CDR2 SYDVKM.

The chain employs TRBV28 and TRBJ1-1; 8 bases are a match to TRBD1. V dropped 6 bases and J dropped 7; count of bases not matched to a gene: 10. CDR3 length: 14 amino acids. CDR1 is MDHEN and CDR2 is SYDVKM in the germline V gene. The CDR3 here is CASSPAGGAYEAFF. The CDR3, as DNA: TGTGCCAGCAGCCCGGCAGGGGGCGCGTATGAAGCTTTCTTT. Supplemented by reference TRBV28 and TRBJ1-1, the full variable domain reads DVKVTQSSRYLVKRTGEKVFLECVQDMDHENMFWYRQDPGLGLRLIYFSYDVKMKEKGDIPEGYSVSREKKERFSLILESASTNQTSMYLCASSPAGGAYEAFFGQGTRLTVV.

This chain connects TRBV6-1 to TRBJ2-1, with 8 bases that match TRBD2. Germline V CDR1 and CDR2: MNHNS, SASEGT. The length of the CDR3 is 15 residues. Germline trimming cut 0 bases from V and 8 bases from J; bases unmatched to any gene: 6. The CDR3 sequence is CASSEATAGGYEQFF. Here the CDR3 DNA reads TGTGCCAGCAGTGAAGCCACGGCGGGAGGATATGAGCAGTTCTTC.

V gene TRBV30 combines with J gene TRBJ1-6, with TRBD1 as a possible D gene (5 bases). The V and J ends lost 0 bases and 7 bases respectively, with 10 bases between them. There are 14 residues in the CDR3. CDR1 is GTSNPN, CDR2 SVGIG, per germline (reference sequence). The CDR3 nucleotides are TGTGCCTGGAGTGTACCGGGGGGGAATTCACCCCTCCACTTT. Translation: CAWSVPGGNSPLHF.

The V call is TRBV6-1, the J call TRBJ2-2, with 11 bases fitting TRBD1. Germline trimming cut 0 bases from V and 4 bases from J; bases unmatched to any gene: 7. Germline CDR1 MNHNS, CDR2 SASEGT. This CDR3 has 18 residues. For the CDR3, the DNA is TGTGCCAGCAGTGAAGCTCCGGGACAGGGGGTTCCCACCGGGGAGCTGTTTTTT. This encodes CASSEAPGQGVPTGELFF.